Shown below are 18 T cell receptor beta chains from a single sample sequenced in a study of early T cells in non-severe SARS-CoV-2 infection. TCRdb re-called the 5' RACE reads with MiXCR, one entry per CDR3 protein. This sample has roughly 64,000 distinct CDR3 sequences; around 13% occur once, and the top ten carry about 4.2%. The source material was whole blood. The receptor set was obtained from an adult who was a healthcare worker with PCR-confirmed SARS-CoV-2 infection or an uninfected control (not recorded which).

The chain joins TRBV19 to TRBJ1-2; D is unclear. CDR3 length: 14 amino acids. Germline V lookup: CDR1 LNHDA, CDR2 SQIVND (reference sequence). The germline V and J ends were trimmed by 6 bases and 3 bases, with 14 bases remaining between them. The CDR3 DNA reads TGTGCCAGTAGAAGGACCGCCCAGGACTATGGCTACACCTTC. Amino acid sequence: CASRRTAQDYGYTF.

This clonotype was picked up many times. This chain joins TRBV6-6 and TRBJ2-7; TRBD1 or TRBD2 may be the D gene (5 bases each). This CDR3 region has 14 residues. The germline gives CDR1 MNHNY, CDR2 SVGAGI (reference sequence). The germline V and J ends were trimmed by 6 bases and 3 bases, with 15 bases remaining between them. The CDR3 DNA sequence: TGTGCCAGCAGGGGGACCGAAGGAGGCTACGAGCAGTACTTC. Its protein is CASRGTEGGYEQYF.

This clonotype has ten or more counts. The J gene is TRBJ2-3, the V gene TRBV5-4; D is perhaps TRBD1 (5 bases). Deletions cut 4 bases from V and 1 base from J, with 7 bases between. Germline V gives CDR1 SGHNT, CDR2 YYREEE (reference sequence). The CDR3 consists of 13 residues. CDR3 in DNA: TGTGCCAGCAGCCAGGGTGGCACAGATACGCAGTATTTT. Encoded protein: CASSQGGTDTQYF.

This clonotype was detected ten times or more. The chain joins TRBV29-1 to TRBJ1-4; D remains unclear. This CDR3 is 11 amino acids long. The germline V gene has CDR1 SQVTM and CDR2 ANQGSEA. V lost 6 bases and J lost 0, with 2 bases in between. As DNA, the CDR3 is TGCAGCGTGACAACTAATGAAAAACTGTTTTTT. As protein: CSVTTNEKLFF.

This clonotype was counted only a few times. The J gene is TRBJ1-3, the V gene TRBV6-6; D is unclear. The V and J ends lost 3 bases and 8 bases respectively, with 20 bases between them. Germline V gene data show CDR1 as MNHNY and CDR2 as SVGAGI (reference sequence). This CDR3 region has 16 residues. The CDR3 DNA follows: TGTGCCAGCAGTTATGTGGGGTCGCTAAGCGGGGACACCATATATTTT. It specifies CASSYVGSLSGDTIYF.

In its sample, this clonotype was seen many times. This sequence joins TRBV12-3 or TRBV12-4 and TRBJ1-3, with D hard to call. Trimming removed 5 bases from V and 5 bases from J, with 7 bases in between. This CDR3 contains 12 residues. Here the CDR3 reads CASSPGRNTIYF. CDR3 bases: TGTGCCAGCAGTCCCGGGCGAAACACCATATATTTT.

This clonotype was observed a few times. The CDR3 sequence: CASSEARTSGSYNEQFF. The CDR3, as DNA: TGTGCCAGCAGTGAAGCTCGGACTAGCGGTTCCTACAATGAGCAGTTCTTC. The rearrangement joins TRBV2 to TRBJ2-1; 10 nucleotides agree with TRBD2. The CDR3 extends over 17 amino acids. The V gene's germline CDR1 is SNHLY and CDR2 FYNNEI. V was clipped by 0 bases and J by 1 base; unmatched bases: 3.

As DNA, the CDR3 is TGTGCCAGCAGCTTAGTGCCTAGCGGGGGGATCAATGAGCAGTTCTTC. It translates to CASSLVPSGGINEQFF. The chain joins TRBV7-9 to TRBJ2-1; 11 nucleotides align to TRBD2. From germline, CDR1 is SEHNR and CDR2 FQNEAQ (reference sequence). With V trimmed by 1 base and J by 6 bases, 5 bases remained unmatched. The CDR3 extends over 16 amino acids.

This clonotype was seen at least ten times. The CDR3 DNA reads TGCAGCGTTGTGGTAGCGGGGTACACAGATACGCAGTATTTT. It translates to CSVVVAGYTDTQYF. The chain recombines TRBV29-1 with TRBJ2-3, with 8 bases that match TRBD2. The germline V gene encodes CDR1 SQVTM and CDR2 ANQGSEA. The CDR3 totals 14 residues. The trim removed 4 bases at V and 2 bases at J, leaving 5 bases unmatched.

The table lists this clonotype with a few counts. CDR3 sequence reads: CRGGHTYEQYF. Written as DNA, the CDR3 is TGCAGGGGGGGCCATACCTACGAGCAGTACTTC. The chain uses TRBV29-1 and TRBJ2-7, with D perhaps given as TRBD1 or TRBD2 (6 bases each). The CDR3 is 11 residues long. Germline V gene sequence: CDR1 SQVTM, CDR2 ANQGSEA.

The chain joins TRBV7-2 to TRBJ2-5; no firm D call. Germline V gene lookup returns CDR1 SGHTA and CDR2 FQGNSA. This CDR3 comprises 12 residues. V shed 1 base and J shed 2 bases, with 2 bases lying between them. In DNA form, the CDR3 reads TGTGCCAGCAGCTTAGGACAAGAGACCCAGTACTTC. It codes for CASSLGQETQYF. The full variable domain, rest sourced from reference TRBV7-2 and TRBJ2-5, is GAGVSQSPSNKVTEKGKDVELRCDPISGHTALYWYRQSLGQGLEFLIYFQGNSAPDKSGLPSDRFSAERTGGSVSTLTIQRTQQEDSAVYLCASSLGQETQYFGPGTRLLVL.

The chain has TRBV25-1 and TRBJ2-7; the D gene could be TRBD1 or TRBD2 (5 bases each). Looked up from germline, CDR1 is MGHDK and CDR2 is SYGVNS. V lost 6 bases and J lost 2, with 8 bases in between. This CDR3 contains 12 residues. The CDR3 reads CASRLGAYEQYF. CDR3 sequence (DNA): TGTGCCAGCAGACTGGGGGCCTACGAGCAGTACTTC.

This clonotype was seen repeatedly, ten times or more. This rearrangement joins TRBV12-3 or TRBV12-4 to TRBJ2-2; D is tentatively TRBD1 or TRBD2 (6 bases each). This CDR3 region has 15 residues. V shed 2 bases and J shed 5 bases, with 12 bases lying between them. CDR3 in DNA: TGTGCCAGCAGTTTAATGGGGGGCGGAACCGGGGAGCTGTTTTTT. Translated, it gives CASSLMGGGTGELFF.

This chain joins TRBV6-2 or TRBV6-3 and TRBJ2-4; 7 bases are a match to TRBD1. V shed 0 bases and J 0 bases; nucleotides not matched to a gene: 8. Germline V gives CDR1 MNHEY, CDR2 SVGEGT. The CDR3 runs 18 residues. The CDR3 protein is CASSYSTDRDGAKNIQYF. CDR3 DNA: TGTGCCAGCAGTTACTCCACCGACAGGGACGGAGCCAAAAACATTCAGTACTTC.

This clonotype was seen many times. The chain is built from TRBV6-4 and TRBJ2-1, with D possibly being TRBD2 (6 bases). The CDR3 runs to 13 residues. The V gene's germline CDR1 is MRHNA and CDR2 SNTAGT. The V and J ends lost 2 bases and 10 bases respectively, with 12 bases between them. CDR3 amino acids: CASSDPPGVEQFF. In nucleotides, the CDR3 is TGTGCCAGCAGTGACCCCCCGGGAGTGGAGCAGTTCTTC.

This clonotype turned up a few times. The gene calls are TRBV2 and TRBJ1-6, with D possibly matching TRBD1 (6 bases). CDR1 and CDR2 (germline): SNHLY, FYNNEI. V was shortened by 6 bases and J by 3 bases, with 12 bases between the two germline ends. This CDR3 comprises 15 residues. Written as DNA, the CDR3 is TGTGCCAGCAGCCCCGACAGGTTCTATAATTCACCCCTCCACTTT. Translated: CASSPDRFYNSPLHF.

This clonotype has just a few counts. The chain links TRBV3-1 to TRBJ1-1, with D hard to call. CDR3 length equals 12 residues. The V end lost 3 bases, the J end lost 10 bases, and 12 bases lay between the germline ends. Germline V CDR1 and CDR2: LGHDT, YNNKEL (reference sequence). This CDR3 is CASSQGSLVAFF. CDR3 DNA: TGTGCCAGCAGCCAGGGATCTTTGGTAGCTTTCTTT. The full variable domain, in which reference TRBV3-1 and TRBJ1-1 provide the parts outside the CDR3, is DTAVSQTPKYLVTQMGNDKSIKCEQNLGHDTMYWYKQDSKKFLKIMFSYNNKELIINETVPNRFSPKSPDKAHLNLHINSLELGDSAVYFCASSQGSLVAFFGQGTRLTVV.

This clonotype was counted between two and nine times. The V call is TRBV11-2, the J call TRBJ2-5; D is undetermined. The CDR3 covers 15 residues. Germline-derived CDR1 and CDR2 are SGHAT and FQNNGV. V dropped 5 bases and J dropped 1 base, with 14 bases sitting between them. CDR3 amino acids: CASSGLQGIQETQYF. The CDR3 DNA reads TGTGCCAGCAGCGGATTACAAGGAATCCAAGAGACCCAGTACTTC.